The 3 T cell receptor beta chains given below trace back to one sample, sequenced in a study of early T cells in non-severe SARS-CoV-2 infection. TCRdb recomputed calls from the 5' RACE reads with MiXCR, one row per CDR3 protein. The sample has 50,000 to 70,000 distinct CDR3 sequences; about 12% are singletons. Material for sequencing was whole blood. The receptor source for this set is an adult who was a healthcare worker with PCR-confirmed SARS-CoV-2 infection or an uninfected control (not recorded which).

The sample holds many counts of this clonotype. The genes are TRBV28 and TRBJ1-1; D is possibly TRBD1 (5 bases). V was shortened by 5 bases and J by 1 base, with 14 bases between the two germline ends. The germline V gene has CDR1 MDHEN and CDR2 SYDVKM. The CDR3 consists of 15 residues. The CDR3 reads CASSQNTGTNTEAFF. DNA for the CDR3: TGTGCCAGCAGTCAGAACACCGGGACGAACACTGAAGCTTTCTTT.

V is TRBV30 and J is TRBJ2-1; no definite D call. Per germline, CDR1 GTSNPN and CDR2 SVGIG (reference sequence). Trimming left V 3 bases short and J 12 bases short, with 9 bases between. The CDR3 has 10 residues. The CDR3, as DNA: TGTGCCTGGAGCGAAGTGGGGCAGTTCTTC. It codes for CAWSEVGQFF.

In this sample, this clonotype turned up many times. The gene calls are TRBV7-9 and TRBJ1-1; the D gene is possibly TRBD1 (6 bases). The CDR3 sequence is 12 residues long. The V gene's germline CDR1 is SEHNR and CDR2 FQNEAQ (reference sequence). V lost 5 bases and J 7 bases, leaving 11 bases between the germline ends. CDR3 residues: CASSTQGLEAFF. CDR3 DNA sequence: TGTGCCAGCAGCACACAGGGACTTGAAGCTTTCTTT.